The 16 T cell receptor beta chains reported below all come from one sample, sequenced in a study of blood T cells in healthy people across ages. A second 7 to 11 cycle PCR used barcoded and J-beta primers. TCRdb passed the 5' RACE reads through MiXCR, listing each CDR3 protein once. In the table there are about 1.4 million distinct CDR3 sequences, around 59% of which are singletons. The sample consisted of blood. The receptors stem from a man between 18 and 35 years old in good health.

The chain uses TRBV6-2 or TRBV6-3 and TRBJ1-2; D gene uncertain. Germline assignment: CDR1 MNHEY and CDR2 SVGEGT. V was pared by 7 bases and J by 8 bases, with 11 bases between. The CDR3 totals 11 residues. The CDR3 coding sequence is TGTGCCAGCAACTCGCCCGGGGGCTACACCTTC. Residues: CASNSPGGYTF.

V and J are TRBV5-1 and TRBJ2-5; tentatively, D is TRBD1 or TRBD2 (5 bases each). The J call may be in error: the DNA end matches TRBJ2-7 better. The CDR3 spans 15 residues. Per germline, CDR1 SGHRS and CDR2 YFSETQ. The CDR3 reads CASSLGQGVGDEQYF. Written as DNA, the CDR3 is TGCGCCAGCAGCTTGGGCCAGGGAGTTGGGGACGAGCAGTACTTC.

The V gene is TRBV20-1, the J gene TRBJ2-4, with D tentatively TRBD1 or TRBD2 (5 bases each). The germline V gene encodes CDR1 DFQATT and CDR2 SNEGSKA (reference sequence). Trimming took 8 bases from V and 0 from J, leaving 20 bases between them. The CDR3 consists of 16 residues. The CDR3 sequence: CSTERLGVLAKNIQYF. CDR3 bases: TGCAGTACCGAGCGGCTGGGGGTACTAGCCAAAAACATTCAGTACTTC.

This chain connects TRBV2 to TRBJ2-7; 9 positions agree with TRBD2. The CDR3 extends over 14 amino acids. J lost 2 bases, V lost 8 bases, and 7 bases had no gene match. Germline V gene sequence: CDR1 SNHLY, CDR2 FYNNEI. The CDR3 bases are TGTGCCAGCGGCCCTGCGGGAGGGACCTACGAGCAGTACTTC. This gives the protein CASGPAGGTYEQYF.

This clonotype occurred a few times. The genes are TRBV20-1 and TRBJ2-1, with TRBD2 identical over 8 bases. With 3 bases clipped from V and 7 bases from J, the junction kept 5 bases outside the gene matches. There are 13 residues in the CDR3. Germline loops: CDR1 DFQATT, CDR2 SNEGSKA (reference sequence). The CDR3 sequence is CSARPGGRNEQFF. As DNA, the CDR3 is TGCAGTGCTAGGCCGGGGGGGAGAAATGAGCAGTTCTTC.

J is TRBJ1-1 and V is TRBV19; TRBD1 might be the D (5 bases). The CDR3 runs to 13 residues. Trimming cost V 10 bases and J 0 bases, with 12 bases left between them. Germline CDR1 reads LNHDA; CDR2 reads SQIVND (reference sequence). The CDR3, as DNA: TGTGCCACCAGGGCAGGGATGAACACTGAAGCTTTCTTT. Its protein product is CATRAGMNTEAFF.

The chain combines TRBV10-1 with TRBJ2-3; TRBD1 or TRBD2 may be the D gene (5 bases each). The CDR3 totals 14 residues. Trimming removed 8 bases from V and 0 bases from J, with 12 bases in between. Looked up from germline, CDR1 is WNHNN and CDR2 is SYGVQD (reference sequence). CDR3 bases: TGCGCCAGCGGGGACCTAACTAGCACAGATACGCAGTATTTT. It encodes CASGDLTSTDTQYF.

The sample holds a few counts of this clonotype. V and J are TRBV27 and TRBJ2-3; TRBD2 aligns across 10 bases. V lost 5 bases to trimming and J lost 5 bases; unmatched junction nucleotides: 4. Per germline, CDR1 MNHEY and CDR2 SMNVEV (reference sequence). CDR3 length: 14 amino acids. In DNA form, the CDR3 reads TGTGCCAGCAGTCTGCCTAGCGGGGGAGATACGCAGTATTTT. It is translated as CASSLPSGGDTQYF.

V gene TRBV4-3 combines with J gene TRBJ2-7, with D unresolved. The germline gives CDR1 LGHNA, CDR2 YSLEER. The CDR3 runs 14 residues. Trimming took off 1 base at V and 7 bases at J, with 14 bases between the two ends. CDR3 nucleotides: TGCGCCAGCAGCCAAGGGGTCGCGACGGATGAGCAGTACTTC. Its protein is CASSQGVATDEQYF.

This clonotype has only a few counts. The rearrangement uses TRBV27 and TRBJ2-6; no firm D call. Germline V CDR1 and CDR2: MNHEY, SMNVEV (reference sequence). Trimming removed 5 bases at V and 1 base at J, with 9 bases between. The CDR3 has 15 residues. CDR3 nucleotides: TGTGCCAGCAGTGGAACCCTTTCTGGGGCCAACGTCCTGACTTTC. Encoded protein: CASSGTLSGANVLTF.

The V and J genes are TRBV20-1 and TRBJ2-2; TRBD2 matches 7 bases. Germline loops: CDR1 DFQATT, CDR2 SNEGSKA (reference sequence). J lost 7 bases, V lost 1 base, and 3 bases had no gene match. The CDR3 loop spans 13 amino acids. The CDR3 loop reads CSARVRENGELFF. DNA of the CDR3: TGCAGTGCTAGAGTGCGGGAGAACGGGGAGCTGTTTTTT.

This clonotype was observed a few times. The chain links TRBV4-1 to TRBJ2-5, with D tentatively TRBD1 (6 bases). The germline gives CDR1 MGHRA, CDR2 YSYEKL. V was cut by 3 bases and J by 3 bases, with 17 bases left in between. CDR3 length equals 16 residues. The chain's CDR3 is CASSHSVRQVEETQYF. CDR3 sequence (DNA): TGCGCCAGCAGCCACTCGGTGCGACAGGTGGAAGAGACCCAGTACTTC.

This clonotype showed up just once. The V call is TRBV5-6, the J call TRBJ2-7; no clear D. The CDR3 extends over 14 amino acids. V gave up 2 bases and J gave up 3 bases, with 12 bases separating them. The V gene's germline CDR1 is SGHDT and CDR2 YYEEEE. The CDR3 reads CASSFGRRVYEQYF. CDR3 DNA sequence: TGTGCCAGCAGCTTCGGCAGGCGAGTCTACGAGCAGTACTTC.

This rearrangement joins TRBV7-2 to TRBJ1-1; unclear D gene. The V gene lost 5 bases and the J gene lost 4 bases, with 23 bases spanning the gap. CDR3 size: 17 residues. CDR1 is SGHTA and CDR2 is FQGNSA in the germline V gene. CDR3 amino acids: CASSPHQTTPEGTEAFF. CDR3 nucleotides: TGTGCCAGCAGCCCCCACCAGACAACCCCGGAGGGCACTGAAGCTTTCTTT.

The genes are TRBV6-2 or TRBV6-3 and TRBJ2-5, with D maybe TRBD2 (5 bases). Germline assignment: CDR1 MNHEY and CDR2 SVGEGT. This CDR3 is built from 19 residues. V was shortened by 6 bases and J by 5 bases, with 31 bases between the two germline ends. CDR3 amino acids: CASSLIPSGTAYAWETQYF. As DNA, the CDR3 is TGTGCCAGCAGCTTGATACCCTCGGGAACAGCCTACGCGTGGGAGACCCAGTACTTC.

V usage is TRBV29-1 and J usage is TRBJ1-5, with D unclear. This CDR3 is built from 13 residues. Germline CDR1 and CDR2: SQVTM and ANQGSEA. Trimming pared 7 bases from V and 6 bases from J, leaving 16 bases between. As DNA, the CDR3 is TGCAGCGCTGTCCTGGTCCCGGGTCAGCCCCAGCATTTT. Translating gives CSAVLVPGQPQHF. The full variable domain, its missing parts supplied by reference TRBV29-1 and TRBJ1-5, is SAVISQKPSRDICQRGTSLTIQCQVDSQVTMMFWYRQQPGQSLTLIATANQGSEATYESGFVIDKFPISRPNLTFSTLTVSNMSPEDSSIYLCSAVLVPGQPQHFGDGTRLSIL.